The 26 T cell receptor beta chains presented below share a single source sample, sequenced in a study of blood T cell repertoires in COVID-19. Method: immunoSEQ multiplex PCR; TCRdb's copy keeps in-frame clones and lacks some. Among some 300,000 clones listed, around 89% were seen once. Specimen: PBMCs or T cells enriched from blood (not recorded which). The receptors were sampled from a woman aged 55-69 years in a cohort exposed to, infected with or recovered from COVID-19 (not recorded which).

The rearrangement joins TRBV19 to TRBJ1-5; possible D gene TRBD1, 5 bases. Between the trimmed V and J ends, which lost 1 base and 4 bases, there was a span of 17 bases. The length of the CDR3 is 17 residues. Germline V gives CDR1 LNHDA, CDR2 SQIVND (reference sequence). CDR3 loop: CASSIGPQVTINQPQHF. The CDR3 DNA sequence: TGTGCCAGTAGTATAGGGCCACAGGTTACGATTAATCAGCCCCAGCATTTT.

J is TRBJ2-1 and V is TRBV11-3; 7 bases line up with TRBD1. Trimming cost V 1 base and J 0 bases; bases outside gene matches: 0. The CDR3 is 15 residues long. Germline CDR1 is SGHNT and CDR2 is YENEEA. Written as DNA, the CDR3 is TGTGCCAGCAGCTTAGGGGACAGCTCCTACAATGAGCAGTTCTTC. Its protein is CASSLGDSSYNEQFF.

This rearrangement joins TRBV11-2 to TRBJ1-6; 10 bases are shared with TRBD1. Germline V gives CDR1 SGHAT, CDR2 FQNNGV. The length of the CDR3 is 15 residues. Trimming cost V 2 bases and J 8 bases; bases outside gene matches: 3. The CDR3 DNA reads TGTGCCAGCAGCTTATCGGGGACAGGGGATTCACCCCTCCACTTT. This translates into CASSLSGTGDSPLHF.

This clone was seen a single time. The V and J genes are TRBV11-2 and TRBJ2-1; 8 nucleotides match TRBD1. The V and J ends lost 5 bases and 3 bases, in that order; junction bases with no gene match: 9. This CDR3 spans 16 amino acids. Looked up from germline, CDR1 is SGHAT and CDR2 is FQNNGV. The CDR3 DNA reads TGTGCCAGCAGCCTGTTAGGACAGGGATTCTACAATGAGCAGTTCTTC. Its translation is CASSLLGQGFYNEQFF.

The chain couples TRBV27 to TRBJ2-4; D is unresolved. The CDR3 is 14 residues long. Germline V gene lookup returns CDR1 MNHEY and CDR2 SMNVEV (reference sequence). Deletions cut 3 bases from V and 0 bases from J, with 6 bases between. The CDR3 nucleotides are TGTGCCAGCAGTTTTGGCCTAGCCAAAAACATTCAGTACTTC. This encodes CASSFGLAKNIQYF.

J is TRBJ2-5 and V is TRBV2; 8 nucleotides line up with TRBD1. Germline V lookup: CDR1 SNHLY, CDR2 FYNNEI. The CDR3 sequence is 16 residues long. Trimming at V came to 0 bases and at J to 3 bases, leaving 6 bases not matched to a gene. The CDR3 nucleotides are TGTGCCAGCAGTGAAGCCTTCGGACAGGGTGAAGAGACCCAGTACTTC. Translated: CASSEAFGQGEETQYF.

This chain links TRBV7-8 with TRBJ2-3; 9 bases map to TRBD1. Germline trimming cut 5 bases from V and 1 base from J; bases unmatched to any gene: 4. Germline V gives CDR1 SGHVS, CDR2 FQNEAQ. The CDR3 runs to 15 residues. Here the CDR3 reads CASSPWTGGTDTQYF. The DNA of the CDR3 is TGTGCCAGCAGCCCTTGGACAGGGGGCACAGATACGCAGTATTTT.

The chain couples TRBV5-1 to TRBJ1-4; possibly TRBD1 for D (5 bases). V gave up 0 bases and J gave up 5 bases, with 14 bases separating them. Germline V gives CDR1 SGHRS, CDR2 YFSETQ. The CDR3 extends over 16 amino acids. The CDR3 protein is CASSLEGFSPNEKLFF. In nucleotides, the CDR3 is TGCGCCAGCAGCTTGGAGGGGTTCAGTCCGAATGAAAAACTGTTTTTT.

This chain uses TRBV7-9 with TRBJ2-1; 10 bases align to TRBD2. J gave up 6 bases and V 5 bases, and 7 bases lay outside the gene matches. Germline loops: CDR1 SEHNR, CDR2 FQNEAQ (reference sequence). The CDR3 runs 15 residues. For the CDR3, the DNA is TGTGCCAGCAGCCAAAAGCGGGAGGGCCGCAATGAGCAGTTCTTC. Its translation: CASSQKREGRNEQFF.

This clone came up a few times. The gene calls are TRBV4-1 and TRBJ2-7; D perhaps matches TRBD1 (5 bases). The germline gives CDR1 MGHRA, CDR2 YSYEKL. Trimming pared 4 bases from V and 3 bases from J, leaving 19 bases between. CDR3 size: 16 residues. This CDR3 reads CASSLSLNRFLYEQYF. DNA of the CDR3: TGCGCCAGCAGCCTAAGCCTGAACAGGTTCCTCTACGAGCAGTACTTC.

The chain couples TRBV14 to TRBJ2-1; 7 nucleotides match TRBD1. CDR1 is SGHDN and CDR2 is FVKESK in the germline V gene. This CDR3 comprises 13 residues. The V segment lost 4 bases and the J segment 4 bases; nucleotides outside the gene matches: 1. The CDR3 is CASSPRGYNEQFF. In DNA, the CDR3 is TGTGCCAGCAGCCCCAGGGGGTACAATGAGCAGTTCTTC.

This clone was counted only a few times. V usage is TRBV5-1 and J usage is TRBJ1-3, with 8 bases lining up with TRBD1. The ends lost 0 bases at V and 4 bases at J; junction bases unmatched: 3. The CDR3 consists of 15 residues. Germline V gene lookup returns CDR1 SGHRS and CDR2 YFSETQ. The CDR3 is CASSLGTGSGNTIYF. CDR3 nucleotide sequence: TGCGCCAGCAGCTTGGGGACAGGGTCCGGAAACACCATATATTTT.

This clone was seen more than once but under ten times. The rearrangement joins TRBV5-3 to TRBJ2-7; no clear D. TRBV5-3 is identified as an open reading frame with a role that is uncertain. CDR3 length equals 13 residues. V lost 0 bases and J 1 base, leaving 5 bases between the germline ends. CDR3 sequence: CARSLGRSYEQYF. The CDR3 DNA sequence: TGTGCCAGAAGCTTGGGTCGGTCCTACGAGCAGTACTTC.

V usage is TRBV28 and J usage is TRBJ2-1, with 8 positions matching TRBD1. The CDR3 covers 13 residues. Germline V gene sequence: CDR1 MDHEN, CDR2 SYDVKM. With V trimmed by 7 bases and J by 6 bases, 5 bases remained unmatched. The DNA of the CDR3 is TGTGCCAGCACCTTGGGACAGGTCAATGAGCAGTTCTTC. Its translation is CASTLGQVNEQFF. The whole variable domain, filled in from reference TRBV28 and TRBJ2-1, reads DVKVTQSSRYLVKRTGEKVFLECVQDMDHENMFWYRQDPGLGLRLIYFSYDVKMKEKGDIPEGYSVSREKKERFSLILESASTNQTSMYLCASTLGQVNEQFFGPGTRLTVL.

This chain links TRBV6-2 or TRBV6-3 with TRBJ1-5; the D is unclear. This CDR3 has 15 residues. The ends were cut back, 4 bases at V and 6 bases at J, with 16 bases in the middle. Germline V lookup: CDR1 MNHEY, CDR2 SVGEGT. CDR3 in amino acids: CASSSPDGRSQPQHF. As DNA, the CDR3 is TGTGCCAGCAGTTCACCGGACGGGAGGAGTCAGCCCCAGCATTTT.

The CDR3 spells CASSLRDRAYTF. The DNA of the CDR3 is TGTGCCAGCAGTTTACGCGACAGGGCGTACACCTTC. This rearrangement joins TRBV28 to TRBJ1-2; 7 bases fit TRBD1. The V and J ends lost 2 bases and 11 bases, in that order; junction bases with no gene match: 5. Germline lookup yields CDR1 MDHEN and CDR2 SYDVKM. The CDR3 has 12 amino acids.

The chain employs TRBV3-1 (or the pseudogene TRBV3-2) and TRBJ2-1, with TRBD2 matching 7 bases. This CDR3 has 14 amino acids. Germline V CDR1 and CDR2: LGHDT, YNNKEL (reference sequence). V trimming: 4 bases; J trimming: 12 bases; junction bases outside the gene matches: 12. The CDR3 here is CASSLGTTHQGQFF. As DNA, the CDR3 is TGTGCCAGCAGCCTCGGGACTACCCACCAAGGGCAGTTCTTC.

This clone has only one observation. The chain combines TRBV2 with TRBJ1-1, with 8 bases aligning to TRBD1. The length of the CDR3 is 15 residues. CDR1 and CDR2 (germline): SNHLY, FYNNEI. The V and J ends lost 5 bases and 6 bases, in that order; junction bases with no gene match: 11. The DNA for the CDR3 is TGTGCCAGCAGTTTAAATGCTCAGGGGGCCTCTGAAGCTTTCTTT. Protein: CASSLNAQGASEAFF.

This chain links TRBV5-1 with TRBJ1-2; 9 nucleotides match TRBD1. Trimming took 6 bases from V and 7 from J; bases not matched to a gene: 10. The CDR3 is 14 amino acids. The germline V gene has CDR1 SGHRS and CDR2 YFSETQ. In nucleotides, the CDR3 is TGCGCCAGCACCCAGGGGACAGGGATGAGTGGCTACACCTTC. It specifies CASTQGTGMSGYTF.

This CDR3 is CASLAQGLVAEAFF. CDR3 DNA: TGTGCCAGCTTAGCTCAGGGCTTGGTGGCTGAAGCTTTCTTT. V is TRBV18 and J is TRBJ1-1, with D perhaps TRBD1 (5 bases). The CDR3 is 14 amino acids. V was clipped by 7 bases and J by 6 bases, with 18 bases between them. The germline V gene has CDR1 KGHSH and CDR2 LQKENI.

This rearrangement joins TRBV12-3 or TRBV12-4 to TRBJ1-1, with TRBD1 as a possible D gene (5 bases). The CDR3 covers 13 residues. V lost 3 bases to trimming and J lost 3 bases, with 8 bases between them. The CDR3 loop is CASSLQTDTEAFF. DNA of the CDR3: TGTGCCAGCAGTTTGCAGACAGACACTGAAGCTTTCTTT.

V is TRBV9 and J is TRBJ2-3; TRBD2 matches 7 bases. This CDR3 has 14 amino acids. The J segment lost 4 bases and the V segment lost 1 base, leaving 3 bases of the junction unmatched. From germline, CDR1 is SGDLS and CDR2 YYNGEE. The CDR3 sequence is CASSVTSAPDTQYF. CDR3 nucleotide sequence: TGTGCCAGCAGCGTAACTAGCGCCCCAGATACGCAGTATTTT.

The gene calls are TRBV5-1 and TRBJ1-2, with D perhaps matching TRBD1 (6 bases). V was shortened by 1 base and J by 1 base, with 11 bases between the two germline ends. The CDR3 loop spans 15 amino acids. In germline, CDR1 is SGHRS, CDR2 YFSETQ. For the CDR3, the DNA is TGCGCCAGCAGCTTGACGGCAGGGGTTAACTATGGCTACACCTTC. Translating it yields CASSLTAGVNYGYTF.

The chain recombines TRBV19 with TRBJ2-7; 8 bases agree with TRBD2. The CDR3 extends over 17 amino acids. With V trimmed by 3 bases and J by 3 bases, 13 bases remained unmatched. The V gene's germline CDR1 is LNHDA and CDR2 SQIVND (reference sequence). The CDR3 DNA reads TGTGCCAGTAGTATTCCCGGAGGGAGCGGGGGACTCTACGAGCAGTACTTC. It codes for CASSIPGGSGGLYEQYF.

The rearrangement uses TRBV28 and TRBJ2-7; 8 positions match TRBD2. The CDR3 is 15 residues long. Germline trimming cut 1 base from V and 1 base from J; bases unmatched to any gene: 3. In germline, CDR1 is MDHEN, CDR2 SYDVKM. The CDR3 DNA is TGTGCCAGCAGTTTATTAGCGGGACTGTCCTACGAGCAGTACTTC. Translated: CASSLLAGLSYEQYF.

The rearrangement joins TRBV7-2 to TRBJ1-6; perhaps TRBD1 as D (5 bases). Germline V gene data show CDR1 as SGHTA and CDR2 as FQGNSA. The V end lost 2 bases, the J end lost 8 bases, and 16 bases lay between the germline ends. The CDR3 is 16 amino acids. CDR3 residues: CASSLNGGVVYSPLHF. As DNA, the CDR3 is TGTGCCAGCAGCTTAAATGGGGGGGTGGTATATTCACCCCTCCACTTT.